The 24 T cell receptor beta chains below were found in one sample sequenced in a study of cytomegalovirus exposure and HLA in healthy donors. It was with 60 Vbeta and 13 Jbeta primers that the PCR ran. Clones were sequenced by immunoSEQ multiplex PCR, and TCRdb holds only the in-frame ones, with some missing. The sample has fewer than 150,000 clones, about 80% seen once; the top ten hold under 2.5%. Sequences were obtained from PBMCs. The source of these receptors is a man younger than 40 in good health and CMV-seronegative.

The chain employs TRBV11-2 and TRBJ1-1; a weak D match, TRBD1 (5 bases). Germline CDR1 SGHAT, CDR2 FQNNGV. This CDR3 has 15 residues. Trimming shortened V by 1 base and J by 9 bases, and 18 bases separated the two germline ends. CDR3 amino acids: CASSLAWGRDPQAFF. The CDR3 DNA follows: TGTGCCAGCAGCTTAGCGTGGGGCAGGGATCCACAAGCTTTCTTT. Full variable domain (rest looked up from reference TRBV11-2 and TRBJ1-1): EAGVAQSPRYKIIEKRQSVAFWCNPISGHATLYWYQQILGQGPKLLIQFQNNGVVDDSQLPKDRFSAERLKGVDSTLKIQPAKLEDSAVYLCASSLAWGRDPQAFFGQGTRLTVV.

The CDR3 DNA follows: TGCAGCGGACAACAGGGTTTCGGTTCCGGGGAGCTGTTTTTT. Translated: CSGQQGFGSGELFF. This chain joins TRBV29-1 and TRBJ2-2; possibly TRBD1 for D (6 bases). The germline V and J ends were trimmed by 7 bases and 6 bases, with 18 bases remaining between them. Germline-derived CDR1 and CDR2 are SQVTM and ANQGSEA. The CDR3 is made up of 14 amino acids.

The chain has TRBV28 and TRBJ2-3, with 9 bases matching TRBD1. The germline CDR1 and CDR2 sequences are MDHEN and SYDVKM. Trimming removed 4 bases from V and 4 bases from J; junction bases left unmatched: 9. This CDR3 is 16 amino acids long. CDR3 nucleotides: TGTGCCAGCAGTTCTGCGGGGACAGGGTTTTCAGATACGCAGTATTTT. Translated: CASSSAGTGFSDTQYF.

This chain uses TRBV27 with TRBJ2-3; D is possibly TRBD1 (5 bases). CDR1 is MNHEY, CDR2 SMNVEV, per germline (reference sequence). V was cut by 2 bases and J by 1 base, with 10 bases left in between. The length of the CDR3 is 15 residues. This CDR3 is CASSLRLGGTDTQYF. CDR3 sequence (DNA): TGTGCCAGCAGTTTACGGCTAGGGGGCACAGATACGCAGTATTTT.

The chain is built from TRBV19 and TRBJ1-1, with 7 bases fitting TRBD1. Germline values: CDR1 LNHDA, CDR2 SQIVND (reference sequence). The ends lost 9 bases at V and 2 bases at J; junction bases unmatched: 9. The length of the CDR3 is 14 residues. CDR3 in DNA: TGTGCCAGCCACTTCCAGGGGGGAAACACTGAAGCTTTCTTT. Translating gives CASHFQGGNTEAFF.

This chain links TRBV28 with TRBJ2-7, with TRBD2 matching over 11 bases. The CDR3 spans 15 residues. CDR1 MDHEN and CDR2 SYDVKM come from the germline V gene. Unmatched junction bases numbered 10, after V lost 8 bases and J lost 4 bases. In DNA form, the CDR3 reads TGTGCCAGCTGCCGGCCCGGGACTAGCGGTTACGAGCAGTACTTC. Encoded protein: CASCRPGTSGYEQYF.

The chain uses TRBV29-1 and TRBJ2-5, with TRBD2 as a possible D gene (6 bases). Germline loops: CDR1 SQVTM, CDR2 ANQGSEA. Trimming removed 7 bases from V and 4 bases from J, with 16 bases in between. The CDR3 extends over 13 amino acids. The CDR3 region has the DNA TGCAGCGGTCGACCTGGGACTGCAGAGACCCAGTACTTC. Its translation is CSGRPGTAETQYF.

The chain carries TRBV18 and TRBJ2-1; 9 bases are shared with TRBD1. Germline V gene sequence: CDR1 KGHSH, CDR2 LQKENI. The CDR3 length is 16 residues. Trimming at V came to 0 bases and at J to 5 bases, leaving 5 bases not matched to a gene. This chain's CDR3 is CASSPPSTGGNNEQFF. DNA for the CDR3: TGTGCCAGCTCACCACCGAGTACAGGGGGCAACAATGAGCAGTTCTTC.

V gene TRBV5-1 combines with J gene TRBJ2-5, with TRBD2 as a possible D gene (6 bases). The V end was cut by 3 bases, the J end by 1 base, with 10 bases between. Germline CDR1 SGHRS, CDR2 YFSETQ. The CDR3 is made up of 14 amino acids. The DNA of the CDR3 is TGCGCCAGCAGCTACGGGACTGGCCAAGAGACCCAGTACTTC. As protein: CASSYGTGQETQYF.

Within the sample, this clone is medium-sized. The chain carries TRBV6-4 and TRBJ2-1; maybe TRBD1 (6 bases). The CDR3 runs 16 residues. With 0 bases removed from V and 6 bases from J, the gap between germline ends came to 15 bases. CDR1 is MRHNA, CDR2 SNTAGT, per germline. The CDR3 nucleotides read TGTGCCAGCAGTGACTCGACCAGGGGTGAGAGCAATGAGCAGTTCTTC. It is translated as CASSDSTRGESNEQFF.

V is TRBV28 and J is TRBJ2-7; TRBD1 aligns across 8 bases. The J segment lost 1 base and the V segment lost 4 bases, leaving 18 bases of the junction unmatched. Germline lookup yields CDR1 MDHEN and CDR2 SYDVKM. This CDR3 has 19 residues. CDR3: CASSSSSWTGTSDSYEQYF. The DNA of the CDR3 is TGTGCCAGCAGTTCCTCCAGTTGGACAGGGACTTCTGATTCCTACGAGCAGTACTTC.

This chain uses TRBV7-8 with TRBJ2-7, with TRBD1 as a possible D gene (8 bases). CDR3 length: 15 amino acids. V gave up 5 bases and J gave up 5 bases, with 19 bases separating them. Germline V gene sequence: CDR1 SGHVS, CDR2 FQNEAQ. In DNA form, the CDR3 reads TGTGCCAGCAGCCCCAAGACAGGGGAGGGCAACGAGCAGTACTTC. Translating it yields CASSPKTGEGNEQYF.

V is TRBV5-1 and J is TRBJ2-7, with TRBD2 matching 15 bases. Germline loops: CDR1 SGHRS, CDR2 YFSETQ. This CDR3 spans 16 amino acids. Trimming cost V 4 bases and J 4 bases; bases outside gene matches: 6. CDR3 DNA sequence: TGCGCCAGCAGCCGAACCGGGACTAGCGGGAGGTACGAGCAGTACTTC. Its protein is CASSRTGTSGRYEQYF.

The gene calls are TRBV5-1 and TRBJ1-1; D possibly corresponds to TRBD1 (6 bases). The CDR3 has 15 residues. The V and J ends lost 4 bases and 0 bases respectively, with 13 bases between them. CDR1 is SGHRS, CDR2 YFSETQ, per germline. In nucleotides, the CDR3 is TGCGCCAGCAGCCGGGACAATCAAGTGAACACTGAAGCTTTCTTT. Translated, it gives CASSRDNQVNTEAFF. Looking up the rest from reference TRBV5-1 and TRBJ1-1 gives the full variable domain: KAGVTQTPRYLIKTRGQQVTLSCSPISGHRSVSWYQQTPGQGLQFLFEYFSETQRNKGNFPGRFSGRQFSNSRSEMNVSTLELGDSALYLCASSRDNQVNTEAFFGQGTRLTVV.

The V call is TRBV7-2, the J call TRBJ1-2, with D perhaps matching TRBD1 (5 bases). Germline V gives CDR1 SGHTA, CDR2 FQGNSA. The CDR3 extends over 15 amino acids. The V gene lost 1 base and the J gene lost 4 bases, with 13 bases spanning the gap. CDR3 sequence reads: CASSLVSGITYGYTF. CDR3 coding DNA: TGTGCCAGCAGCTTAGTTTCAGGGATCACCTATGGCTACACCTTC.

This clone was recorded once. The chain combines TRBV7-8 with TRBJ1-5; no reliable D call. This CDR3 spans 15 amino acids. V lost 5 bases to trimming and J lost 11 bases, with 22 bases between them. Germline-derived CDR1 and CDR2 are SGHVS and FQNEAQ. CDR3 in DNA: TGTGCCAGCAGCCCACCCGGGTGGCAGTGGTCGGCCCAGCATTTT. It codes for CASSPPGWQWSAQHF. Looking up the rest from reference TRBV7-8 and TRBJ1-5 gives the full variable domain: GAGVSQSPRYKVAKRGQDVALRCDPISGHVSLFWYQQALGQGPEFLTYFQNEAQLDKSGLPSDRFFAERPEGSVSTLKIQRTQQEDSAVYLCASSPPGWQWSAQHFGDGTRLSIL.

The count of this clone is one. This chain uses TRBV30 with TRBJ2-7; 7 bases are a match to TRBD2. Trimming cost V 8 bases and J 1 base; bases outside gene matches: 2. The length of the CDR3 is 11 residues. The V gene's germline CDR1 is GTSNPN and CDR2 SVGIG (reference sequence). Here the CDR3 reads CAGGGSYEQYF. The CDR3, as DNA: TGTGCCGGGGGGGGTTCCTACGAGCAGTACTTC.

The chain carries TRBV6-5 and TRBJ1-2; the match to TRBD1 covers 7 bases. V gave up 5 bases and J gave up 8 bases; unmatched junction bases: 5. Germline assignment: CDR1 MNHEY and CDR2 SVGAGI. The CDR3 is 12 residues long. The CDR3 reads CASSRQGWGYTF. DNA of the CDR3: TGTGCCAGCAGTCGACAGGGATGGGGCTACACCTTC.

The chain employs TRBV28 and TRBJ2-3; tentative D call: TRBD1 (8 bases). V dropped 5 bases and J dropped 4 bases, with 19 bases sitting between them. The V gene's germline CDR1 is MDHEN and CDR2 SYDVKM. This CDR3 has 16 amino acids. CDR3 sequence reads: CASSPGTGGRADTQYF. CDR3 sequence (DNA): TGTGCCAGCAGTCCGGGGACAGGAGGGAGGGCAGATACGCAGTATTTT.

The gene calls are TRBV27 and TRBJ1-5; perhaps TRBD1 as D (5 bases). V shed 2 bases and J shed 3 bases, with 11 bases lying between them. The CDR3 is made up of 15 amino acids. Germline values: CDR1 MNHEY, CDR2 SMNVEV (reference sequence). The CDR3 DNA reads TGTGCCAGCAGTTTAACAACAGGTTACAATCAGCCCCAGCATTTT. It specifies CASSLTTGYNQPQHF.

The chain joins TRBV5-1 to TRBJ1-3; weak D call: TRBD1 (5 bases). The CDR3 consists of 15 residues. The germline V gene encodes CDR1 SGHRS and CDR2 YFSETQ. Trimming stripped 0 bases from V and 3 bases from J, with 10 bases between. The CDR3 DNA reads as TGCGCCAGCAGCTTGGAGGCAGGGTTTGGAAACACCATATATTTT. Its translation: CASSLEAGFGNTIYF.

The CDR3 region is CASRTGWNQPQHF. CDR3 in DNA: TGTGCCAGCAGAACAGGGTGGAATCAGCCCCAGCATTTT. The V gene is TRBV28, the J gene TRBJ1-5; D may be TRBD1 (6 bases). The germline CDR1 and CDR2 sequences are MDHEN and SYDVKM. V lost 6 bases and J 4 bases, leaving 10 bases between the germline ends. This CDR3 has 13 amino acids.

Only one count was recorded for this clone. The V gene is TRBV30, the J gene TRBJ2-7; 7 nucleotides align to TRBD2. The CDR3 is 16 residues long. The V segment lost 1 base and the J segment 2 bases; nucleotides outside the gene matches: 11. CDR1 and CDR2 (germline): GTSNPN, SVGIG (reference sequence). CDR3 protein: CAWSAGGWEGTYEQYF. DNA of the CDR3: TGTGCCTGGAGTGCCGGGGGGTGGGAGGGTACCTACGAGCAGTACTTC.

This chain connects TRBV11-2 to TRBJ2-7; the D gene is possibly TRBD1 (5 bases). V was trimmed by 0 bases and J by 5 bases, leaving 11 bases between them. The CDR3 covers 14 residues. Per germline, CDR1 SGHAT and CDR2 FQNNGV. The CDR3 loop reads CASSLDRQGHEQYF. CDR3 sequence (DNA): TGTGCCAGCAGCTTAGATAGGCAGGGCCACGAGCAGTACTTC.